Listed here are 31 T cell receptor beta chains from one sample, sequenced in a study of T cell responses to AZD1222 COVID-19 vaccine. Clones were sequenced by immunoSEQ multiplex PCR, and TCRdb holds only the in-frame ones, with some missing. Among about 160,000 clones listed, 88% were seen once. The input for sequencing was peripheral blood, taken on day 0 of AZD1222 vaccination. These receptors were taken from an adult in good health.

CDR3 coding DNA: TGTGCCAGTAGACAAATTAGCAATCAGCCCCAGCATTTT. Translation: CASRQISNQPQHF. This rearrangement joins TRBV19 to TRBJ1-5; D is undetermined. This CDR3 is 13 amino acids long. Germline V lookup: CDR1 LNHDA, CDR2 SQIVND (reference sequence). Trimming left V 6 bases short and J 0 bases short, with 6 bases between.

J is TRBJ1-5 and V is TRBV19; no reliable D call. CDR1 and CDR2 (germline): LNHDA, SQIVND (reference sequence). This CDR3 is built from 15 residues. The V gene lost 9 bases and the J gene lost 0 bases, with 15 bases spanning the gap. The DNA of the CDR3 is TGTGCCAGCCGGGCGGGTCGGTATAGCAATCAGCCCCAGCATTTT. It encodes CASRAGRYSNQPQHF.

This chain joins TRBV27 and TRBJ2-7; TRBD1 matches 10 bases. Germline-derived CDR1 and CDR2 are MNHEY and SMNVEV (reference sequence). CDR3 size: 14 residues. V trimming: 5 bases; J trimming: 7 bases; junction bases outside the gene matches: 8. CDR3: CASSPGTGEREQYF. The CDR3 nucleotides read TGTGCCAGCAGTCCCGGGACAGGGGAAAGGGAGCAGTACTTC.

The chain has TRBV7-3 and TRBJ1-5; perhaps TRBD1 as D (5 bases). The germline gives CDR1 SGHTA, CDR2 FQGTGA. The CDR3 covers 19 residues. The V end lost 5 bases, the J end lost 2 bases, and 25 bases lay between the germline ends. In nucleotides, the CDR3 is TGTGCCAGCAGCCCTAGAGTCTTGGGCCAAGGGGTCGGCAATCAGCCCCAGCATTTT. Its protein product is CASSPRVLGQGVGNQPQHF.

This clone was observed a single time. This chain connects TRBV6-5 to TRBJ1-2, with D possibly TRBD1 on 5 matching bases. Germline V lookup: CDR1 MNHEY, CDR2 SVGAGI. The CDR3 spans 13 residues. V shed 10 bases and J shed 1 base, with 13 bases lying between them. CDR3 nucleotide sequence: TGTGCCACCATGGAAGGGGTTAACTATGGCTACACCTTC. Translated, it gives CATMEGVNYGYTF.

CDR3 nucleotide sequence: TGTGCCAGCAGCCAAGAGGGGGGGCAAGAGACCCAGTACTTC. It is translated as CASSQEGGQETQYF. This chain joins TRBV4-2 and TRBJ2-5; 7 nucleotides agree with TRBD2. Trimming cost V 0 bases and J 2 bases; bases outside gene matches: 0. From germline, CDR1 is LGHNA and CDR2 YNFKEQ. The CDR3 is 14 amino acids.

This chain connects TRBV6-5 to TRBJ2-7; TRBD1 matches 11 bases. Germline V gives CDR1 MNHEY, CDR2 SVGAGI. The CDR3 has 13 residues. J was trimmed by 7 bases and V by 5 bases; bases with no gene match: 4. The CDR3 here is CASSPGTGGEQYF. In nucleotides, the CDR3 is TGTGCCAGCAGTCCAGGGACAGGGGGGGAGCAGTACTTC.

The V and J genes are TRBV29-1 and TRBJ2-7; possibly TRBD1 for D (5 bases). The CDR3 is 14 amino acids. Trimming stripped 0 bases from V and 0 bases from J, with 9 bases between. Germline CDR1 and CDR2: SQVTM and ANQGSEA. The CDR3 bases are TGCAGCGTTGAAGATAAGGACAACTCCTACGAGCAGTACTTC. Protein sequence: CSVEDKDNSYEQYF.

The chain has TRBV3-1 (or the pseudogene TRBV3-2) and TRBJ2-1, with TRBD2 matching over 13 bases. This CDR3 has 19 amino acids. Germline V lookup: CDR1 LGHDT, CDR2 YNNKEL (reference sequence). J was trimmed by 0 bases and V by 7 bases; bases with no gene match: 12. The CDR3 here is CASTRTSGSWGDSYNEQFF. The CDR3 region has the DNA TGTGCCAGCACCCGGACTAGCGGGAGCTGGGGGGACTCCTACAATGAGCAGTTCTTC.

The chain couples TRBV9 to TRBJ1-2, with unresolved D. This CDR3 is built from 13 residues. Germline V gene data show CDR1 as SGDLS and CDR2 as YYNGEE. The germline V and J ends were trimmed by 6 bases and 1 base, with 10 bases remaining between them. The CDR3 coding sequence is TGTGCCAGCACGTTGGACGATAACTATGGCTACACCTTC. It is translated as CASTLDDNYGYTF.

This clone was recorded once. This chain joins TRBV12-5 and TRBJ2-5; 14 nucleotides line up with TRBD2. V gave up 1 base and J gave up 4 bases; unmatched junction bases: 5. CDR1 is LGHNT and CDR2 is FRNRAP in the germline V gene. CDR3 length equals 17 residues. The CDR3 region is CASGLATSGGAGETQYF. The CDR3 region has the DNA TGTGCTAGTGGTTTGGCGACTAGCGGGGGGGCCGGAGAGACCCAGTACTTC. The full variable domain, with the rest looked up from reference TRBV12-5 and TRBJ2-5, is DARVTQTPRHKVTEMGQEVTMRCQPILGHNTVFWYRQTMMQGLELLAYFRNRAPLDDSGMPKDRFSAEMPDATLATLKIQPSEPRDSAVYFCASGLATSGGAGETQYFGPGTRLLVL.

J is TRBJ2-7 and V is TRBV6-5; D uncertain. The V gene lost 5 bases and the J gene lost 3 bases, with 11 bases spanning the gap. The CDR3 sequence is 13 residues long. Per germline, CDR1 MNHEY and CDR2 SVGAGI. This chain's CDR3 is CASSQTDNYEQYF. The CDR3 nucleotides are TGTGCCAGCAGTCAAACTGATAACTACGAGCAGTACTTC.

V gene TRBV25-1 combines with J gene TRBJ1-2; 7 nucleotides match TRBD1. Per the germline V gene, CDR1 is MGHDK and CDR2 is SYGVNS. The CDR3 has 12 amino acids. Losses at the gene ends were 6 bases for V and 8 bases for J; bases not matched to a gene: 6. CDR3 region: CASRSTGEGYTF. The DNA for the CDR3 is TGTGCCAGCAGATCAACAGGGGAGGGCTACACCTTC.

This chain connects TRBV2 to TRBJ2-1; D may correspond to TRBD1 or TRBD2 (5 bases each). The CDR3 extends over 15 amino acids. Per the germline V gene, CDR1 is SNHLY and CDR2 is FYNNEI. The V and J ends lost 7 bases and 8 bases respectively, with 21 bases between them. CDR3 protein: CASTRGHPLGDEQFF. As DNA, the CDR3 is TGTGCCAGCACTAGGGGCCACCCTTTGGGAGATGAGCAGTTCTTC.

This clone was seen a handful of times. The CDR3 region is CASSSGTGEVSPLHF. For the CDR3, the DNA is TGTGCCAGTAGTTCCGGGACAGGGGAAGTTTCACCCCTCCACTTT. The chain has TRBV19 and TRBJ1-6; 10 positions match TRBD1. The V gene's germline CDR1 is LNHDA and CDR2 SQIVND (reference sequence). V lost 5 bases, J lost 9 bases, and 7 bases stayed unmatched. This CDR3 is 15 amino acids long.

This clone was seen ten or more times. The CDR3 DNA sequence: TGTGCCAGCAGCTGGACAGGGGATAGTCAGCCCCAGCATTTT. Translation gives CASSWTGDSQPQHF. V is TRBV7-2 and J is TRBJ1-5; 9 nucleotides agree with TRBD1. The J segment lost 6 bases and the V segment lost 4 bases, leaving 4 bases of the junction unmatched. This CDR3 region has 14 residues. Germline CDR1 is SGHTA and CDR2 is FQGNSA.

The chain couples TRBV18 to TRBJ1-1; D might be TRBD1 (5 bases). The V end was cut by 1 base, the J end by 0 bases, with 18 bases between. The CDR3 totals 18 residues. Germline-derived CDR1 and CDR2 are KGHSH and LQKENI. CDR3 sequence (DNA): TGTGCCAGCTCACCACTTGGGCCAGGACAAACTTTGAACACTGAAGCTTTCTTT. Protein: CASSPLGPGQTLNTEAFF.

This sequence joins TRBV7-2 and TRBJ2-7; D tentatively fits TRBD1 or TRBD2 (5 bases each). Trimming stripped 6 bases from V and 1 base from J, with 13 bases between. Germline-derived CDR1 and CDR2 are SGHTA and FQGNSA. The CDR3 extends over 14 amino acids. The CDR3 nucleotides are TGTGCCAGCAGTCCCGGGACGCCTTCCTACGAGCAGTACTTC. Its protein is CASSPGTPSYEQYF. Full variable domain (missing parts from reference TRBV7-2 and TRBJ2-7): GAGVSQSPSNKVTEKGKDVELRCDPISGHTALYWYRQSLGQGLEFLIYFQGNSAPDKSGLPSDRFSAERTGGSVSTLTIQRTQQEDSAVYLCASSPGTPSYEQYFGPGTRLTVT.

This rearrangement joins TRBV5-1 to TRBJ1-2, with TRBD1 matching 9 bases. This CDR3 is 17 amino acids long. The germline V gene encodes CDR1 SGHRS and CDR2 YFSETQ. Unmatched junction bases numbered 12, after V lost 4 bases and J lost 2 bases. Here the CDR3 DNA reads TGCGCCAGCAGCGCCCTTCCGGGACAGGGACCGAACTATGGCTACACCTTC. Protein: CASSALPGQGPNYGYTF.

V is TRBV5-6 and J is TRBJ1-1; D uncertain. The germline V gene has CDR1 SGHDT and CDR2 YYEEEE. The CDR3 contains 12 residues. Deletions cut 2 bases from V and 11 bases from J, with 13 bases between. The DNA for the CDR3 is TGTGCCAGCAGCTTCCGAGAAGGGTATGCTTTCTTT. It codes for CASSFREGYAFF.

This clone was seen once. This chain connects TRBV4-2 to TRBJ2-5; 14 bases agree with TRBD2. After removal of 1 base from V and 4 bases from J, the junction contained 17 bases not matched to a gene. The CDR3 has 21 amino acids. Germline CDR1 and CDR2: LGHNA and YNFKEQ. The CDR3 protein is CASSQGPSTGTSGSGGETQYF. CDR3 bases: TGTGCCAGCAGCCAAGGGCCCTCGACCGGGACTAGCGGGAGTGGAGGAGAGACCCAGTACTTC.

This chain connects TRBV7-2 to TRBJ2-7, with 11 nucleotides matching TRBD2. Unmatched junction bases numbered 9, after V lost 5 bases and J lost 0 bases. CDR3 length: 17 residues. Per the germline V gene, CDR1 is SGHTA and CDR2 is FQGNSA. The CDR3 DNA sequence: TGTGCCAGCAGCCTAGTCGGGACTAGCGGAGACTCCTACGAGCAGTACTTC. Translated: CASSLVGTSGDSYEQYF.

The chain uses TRBV7-2 and TRBJ1-2; tentatively, D is TRBD1 (6 bases). The germline V gene encodes CDR1 SGHTA and CDR2 FQGNSA. The CDR3 contains 15 residues. The V gene lost 3 bases and the J gene lost 2 bases, with 13 bases spanning the gap. Here the CDR3 DNA reads TGTGCCAGCAGCTTGACCCGGGACAAGAACTATGGCTACACCTTC. Amino acids: CASSLTRDKNYGYTF.

DNA for the CDR3: TGTGCCAGCAGTGAAGCAGGGGGGAACACTGAAGCTTTCTTT. Protein sequence: CASSEAGGNTEAFF. This chain connects TRBV6-1 to TRBJ1-1; D might be TRBD1 (6 bases). This CDR3 is built from 14 residues. Germline V gene data show CDR1 as MNHNS and CDR2 as SASEGT. Trimming cost V 0 bases and J 1 base, with 6 bases left between them.

This sequence joins TRBV28 and TRBJ2-3; D is ambiguous. The ends were cut back, 3 bases at V and 2 bases at J, with 12 bases in the middle. The CDR3 is 15 residues long. Looked up from germline, CDR1 is MDHEN and CDR2 is SYDVKM. The CDR3 bases are TGTGCCAGCAGTTTCCCTGGTACGAACACAGATACGCAGTATTTT. This translates into CASSFPGTNTDTQYF.

This chain uses TRBV28 with TRBJ2-2; the match to TRBD2 covers 12 bases. V lost 2 bases and J lost 5; bases outside the gene matches: 12. CDR1 is MDHEN, CDR2 SYDVKM, per germline. CDR3 size: 19 residues. CDR3 sequence reads: CASSLRSSGRAYGTGELFF. The CDR3 DNA reads as TGTGCCAGCAGTTTAAGATCTAGCGGGAGGGCCTATGGTACCGGGGAGCTGTTTTTT. Drawing the rest from reference TRBV28 and TRBJ2-2, the complete variable domain is DVKVTQSSRYLVKRTGEKVFLECVQDMDHENMFWYRQDPGLGLRLIYFSYDVKMKEKGDIPEGYSVSREKKERFSLILESASTNQTSMYLCASSLRSSGRAYGTGELFFGEGSRLTVL.

This chain links TRBV28 with TRBJ1-1; no clear D. CDR3 size: 12 residues. Deletions cut 2 bases from V and 8 bases from J, with 9 bases between. Germline V gives CDR1 MDHEN, CDR2 SYDVKM. For the CDR3, the DNA is TGTGCCAGCAGTTTAGTGAGTTGGGAAGCTTTCTTT. This gives the protein CASSLVSWEAFF.

The chain is built from TRBV15 and TRBJ2-1, with 8 nucleotides matching TRBD1. Germline trimming cut 3 bases from V and 4 bases from J; bases unmatched to any gene: 2. CDR3 length: 14 residues. CDR1 LNHNV and CDR2 YYDKDF come from the germline V gene (reference sequence). The CDR3 nucleotides are TGTGCCACCAGCAGTGACAGGGGATACAATGAGCAGTTCTTC. It specifies CATSSDRGYNEQFF.

V gene TRBV6-2 or TRBV6-3 combines with J gene TRBJ1-6; TRBD1 matches 12 bases. The CDR3 is 17 amino acids. Trimming at V came to 0 bases and at J to 10 bases, leaving 7 bases not matched to a gene. Germline-derived CDR1 and CDR2 are MNHEY and SVGEGT. CDR3 bases: TGTGCCAGCAGTTACTCAACGGGACAGGGGGCATGGTCACCCCTCCACTTT. It is translated as CASSYSTGQGAWSPLHF.

The chain carries TRBV6-2 or TRBV6-3 and TRBJ2-7; possibly TRBD1 or TRBD2 for D (5 bases each). The CDR3 contains 15 residues. Per the germline V gene, CDR1 is MNHEY and CDR2 is SVGEGT. The germline V and J ends were trimmed by 0 bases and 3 bases, with 12 bases remaining between them. CDR3 loop: CASSYSWDRYYEQYF. The DNA for the CDR3 is TGTGCCAGCAGTTACTCCTGGGACCGATACTACGAGCAGTACTTC.

The J gene is TRBJ2-2, the V gene TRBV28; D may be TRBD1 or TRBD2 (5 bases each). The germline gives CDR1 MDHEN, CDR2 SYDVKM. Trimming left V 0 bases short and J 6 bases short, with 20 bases between. CDR3 size: 18 residues. CDR3 residues: CASSLWYGPEGQPGELFF. In nucleotides, the CDR3 is TGTGCCAGCAGTTTATGGTACGGCCCAGAGGGGCAACCCGGGGAGCTGTTTTTT.